The source of this TCR beta chain is a study of OX40 agonist ivuxolimab in advanced cancers. In terms of the full investigation: Ivuxolimab, which targeted the costimulatory receptor OX40 (CD134), was an agonistic, fully human IgG2 monoclonal antibody. The point of sequencing TCRbeta in the periphery was to test whether ivuxolimab changed TCR sequence diversity and drove clonal T-cell expansion. Of the approximately 50 dose-escalation patients, hepatocellular carcinoma was present in approximately 20, melanoma in roughly 15, renal cell carcinoma in 9 and head and neck cancer in 9. The paper covers the monotherapy dose-escalation part of the phase I ivuxolimab trial, which included N of about 51 patients. Intravenous ivuxolimab was administered to patients every 2 weeks at six dose levels: 0.01, 0.1, 0.3, 1.5, 3 and 10 mg/kg. Partial responses occurred in three dose-escalation patients, of whom one had hepatocellular carcinoma and two had cutaneous melanoma. Prior anti-PD-1, anti-PD-L1 or anti-CTLA-4 therapy was permitted, and 30% to 50% of dose-escalation patients had received checkpoint inhibitors. In the dose-escalation cohort, more than 75% of patients were male, and the mean age was approximately 64 years, with a range of roughly 23 to 85.

Patients with autoimmune disease history or receiving systemic immunosuppression were excluded from the trial. Peripheral blood for TCR sequencing was collected from all dose cohorts at baseline, on cycle 4 day 1, and on cycle 7 day 1. The samples were taken from a phase I, first-in-human, multicenter, open-label dose-escalation trial of ivuxolimab. The trial enrolled adults with locally advanced or metastatic head and neck squamous cell, hepatocellular, melanoma or renal cell carcinoma. Before TCR sequencing, CD4+ T cells and CD8+ T cells were sorted from peripheral blood as separate populations. Note on this clone: Its target antigen remains unknown. Base qualities are missing; no much larger clone stands one base away.

CDR1 and CDR2 were assigned from the germline V gene as SGHTA and FQGTGA. The CDR3, cysteine through phenylalanine, is 15 amino acids long. The kept DNA is CDR3 alone, 45 bases in frame from the first base. The germline V end is reduced by 2 bases and the J end by 3 bases; junction bases left unmatched: 5. Genomic DNA was extracted from sorted cells for sequencing of the TCRbeta CDR3 region. TCRbeta CDR3 regions were sequenced using the immunoSEQ Assay. In TCRdb, the immuneACCESS table is reduced to in-frame sequences with V and J assigned. These tables do not hold every clone; where another copy was compared, an unresolved V gene accounts for under half, and the others remain unexplained. The sample contains approximately 94,000 clones, around 90% of them found a single time. The top ten constitute about 0.89% of the sample. On the study overall, not on this receptor specifically: Which antigens the clonally expanded peripheral T cells were specific for was not determined. At doses of 0.1 to 3.0 mg/kg, clonal expansion of both CD4+ and CD8+ T cells in blood was seen between baseline and week 6. Partial responders in the 0.1-3.0 mg/kg groups had among the lowest normalized peripheral clonal expansion, especially among CD8+ T cells. Low levels of normalized T-cell clonal expansion were also shown by some nonresponding patients. After ivuxolimab, expanded clones were on average more numerous among CD8+ T cells than among CD4+ T cells.

The sample consisted of CD4+ or CD8+ T cells sorted from blood, taken in a trial of the OX40 agonist ivuxolimab. This receptor was obtained from an adult with an advanced solid tumor such as melanoma, head and neck, liver or kidney cancer. The sequence is built from TRBV7-3 and TRBJ2-3, with 7 middle bases fitting TRBD2. For the CDR3, the sequence is CASSLRGSLTDTQYF. The nucleotides read TGTGCCAGCAGCTTACGCGGGAGTTTAACAGATACGCAGTATTTT.